Shown below are 25 T cell receptor beta chains from a single sample sequenced in a study of blood T cell repertoires in COVID-19. The data were produced by immunoSEQ multiplex PCR, yet TCRdb's version contains in-frame clones alone and is incomplete. The sample carries about 54,000 clones, around 85% recorded once. Sequencing was performed on peripheral blood. The receptors here all came from a man in his forties with active COVID-19.

The V and J genes are TRBV5-6 and TRBJ2-5, with 10 bases matching TRBD2. Per the germline V gene, CDR1 is SGHDT and CDR2 is YYEEEE. There are 18 residues in the CDR3. With 4 bases clipped from V and 6 bases from J, the junction kept 18 bases outside the gene matches. The CDR3 loop reads CASSPAGPSGSLFQTQYF. CDR3 in DNA: TGTGCCAGCAGCCCCGCCGGGCCTAGCGGGAGTCTCTTCCAGACCCAGTACTTC.

This sequence joins TRBV7-8 and TRBJ2-2, with D perhaps matching TRBD1 (5 bases). Per the germline V gene, CDR1 is SGHVS and CDR2 is FQNEAQ. This CDR3 is built from 15 residues. V lost 5 bases and J 0 bases, leaving 10 bases between the germline ends. CDR3 nucleotide sequence: TGTGCCAGCAGCCCCGGACACCCGAACACCGGGGAGCTGTTTTTT. This gives the protein CASSPGHPNTGELFF.

The chain is built from TRBV27 and TRBJ1-6; 9 bases are a match to TRBD1. V trimming: 7 bases; J trimming: 7 bases; junction bases outside the gene matches: 5. The CDR3 sequence is 14 residues long. Germline loops: CDR1 MNHEY, CDR2 SMNVEV (reference sequence). CDR3 residues: CASNPGTGNSPLHF. The CDR3 coding sequence is TGTGCCAGCAACCCCGGGACAGGGAATTCACCCCTCCACTTT.

This clone is a singleton in its sample. This chain uses TRBV18 with TRBJ1-2, with 7 bases matching TRBD1. The CDR3 extends over 14 amino acids. J lost 8 bases, V lost 3 bases, and 9 bases had no gene match. Germline V gene data show CDR1 as KGHSH and CDR2 as LQKENI. The CDR3 DNA sequence: TGTGCCAGCTCACCCGATTCTTACAGGGGCGGCTACACCTTC. This sequence encodes CASSPDSYRGGYTF.

This clone was observed a few times. The chain carries TRBV5-8 and TRBJ1-2; weak D call: TRBD1 (6 bases). Germline loops: CDR1 SGHTS, CDR2 YDEGEE. This CDR3 contains 15 residues. Trimming stripped 5 bases from V and 4 bases from J, with 18 bases between. The CDR3 coding sequence is TGTGCCAGCAGTCAACGGGACACCGGCGTCTATGGCTACACCTTC. Its translation: CASSQRDTGVYGYTF.

The chain joins TRBV3-1 (or the pseudogene TRBV3-2) to TRBJ2-3; D remains ambiguous. CDR1 and CDR2 (germline): LGHDT, YNNKEL (reference sequence). The CDR3 runs 18 residues. Between the trimmed V and J ends, which lost 1 base and 2 bases, there was a span of 19 bases. As DNA, the CDR3 is TGTGCCAGCAGCCAAGCGGGTACGAACGATCCAGTCACAGATACGCAGTATTTT. Its translation is CASSQAGTNDPVTDTQYF.

There are a few counts of this clone. This chain connects TRBV10-1 to TRBJ2-2; TRBD2 matches 8 bases. This CDR3 spans 16 amino acids. The germline V gene has CDR1 WNHNN and CDR2 SYGVQD (reference sequence). J gave up 4 bases and V 3 bases, and 7 bases lay outside the gene matches. DNA of the CDR3: TGCGCCAGCAGTGAAGTAAGCGGGAGAAGCACCGGGGAGCTGTTTTTT. Translated, it gives CASSEVSGRSTGELFF.

This chain connects TRBV5-6 to TRBJ1-5; 8 nucleotides agree with TRBD1. The CDR3 runs to 18 residues. V was pared by 3 bases and J by 0 bases, with 11 bases of the junction left unmatched. Per germline, CDR1 SGHDT and CDR2 YYEEEE. The CDR3 region is CASSSTGDGLYSNQPQHF. The DNA of the CDR3 is TGTGCCAGCAGCTCGACAGGGGATGGGCTCTATAGCAATCAGCCCCAGCATTTT.

This chain uses TRBV11-2 with TRBJ1-3; possibly TRBD1 for D (5 bases). CDR1 SGHAT and CDR2 FQNNGV come from the germline V gene. V shed 0 bases and J shed 0 bases, with 6 bases lying between them. This CDR3 is built from 15 residues. The DNA of the CDR3 is TGTGCCAGCAGCTTAGACAGGGCCTCTGGAAACACCATATATTTT. Translation gives CASSLDRASGNTIYF.

J is TRBJ2-3 and V is TRBV18; 15 positions match TRBD2. V was clipped by 4 bases and J by 2 bases; unmatched bases: 4. Per the germline V gene, CDR1 is KGHSH and CDR2 is LQKENI. CDR3 size: 17 residues. The CDR3 nucleotides read TGTGCCAGCTCACTCAGGACTAGCGGGAGGGCCACAGATACGCAGTATTTT. As protein: CASSLRTSGRATDTQYF.

The CDR3 here is CATSPPGQGISEQYF. The CDR3, as DNA: TGTGCCACCAGCCCTCCGGGACAGGGTATATCCGAGCAGTACTTC. This chain uses TRBV15 with TRBJ2-7, with 9 bases that match TRBD1. This CDR3 contains 15 residues. V dropped 5 bases and J dropped 6; count of bases not matched to a gene: 11. Germline CDR1 is LNHNV and CDR2 is YYDKDF (reference sequence). The whole variable domain, remainder taken from reference TRBV15 and TRBJ2-7, is DAMVIQNPRYQVTQFGKPVTLSCSQTLNHNVMYWYQQKSSQAPKLLFHYYDKDFNNEADTPDNFQSRRPNTSFCFLDIRSPGLGDTAMYLCATSPPGQGISEQYFGPGTRLTVT.

The rearrangement links TRBV14 to TRBJ2-3; D unclear. The CDR3 has 15 amino acids. The V and J ends lost 0 bases and 1 base respectively, with 8 bases between them. Germline V CDR1 and CDR2: SGHDN, FVKESK. The CDR3 bases are TGTGCCAGCAGCCAAGATCACTCCCGCACAGATACGCAGTATTTT. Translated: CASSQDHSRTDTQYF. The variable domain in full, completed from reference TRBV14 and TRBJ2-3, reads EAGVTQFPSHSVIEKGQTVTLRCDPISGHDNLYWYRRVMGKEIKFLLHFVKESKQDESGMPNNRFLAERTGGTYSTLKVQPAELEDSGVYFCASSQDHSRTDTQYFGPGTRLTVL.

This chain connects TRBV12-3 or TRBV12-4 to TRBJ2-1; D is possibly TRBD2 (6 bases). Trimming removed 7 bases at V and 4 bases at J, with 11 bases between. The CDR3 sequence is 13 residues long. CDR3 residues: CASTRDSYNEQFF. The CDR3 DNA reads TGTGCCAGCACCCGGGACTCTTACAATGAGCAGTTCTTC.

The chain joins TRBV28 to TRBJ2-7, with TRBD1 identical over 7 bases. Germline V gene lookup returns CDR1 MDHEN and CDR2 SYDVKM. The CDR3 contains 15 residues. V lost 4 bases and J lost 2; bases outside the gene matches: 8. The CDR3 sequence is CASSSPQGSAYEQYF. As DNA, the CDR3 is TGTGCCAGCAGTTCGCCACAGGGGTCCGCCTACGAGCAGTACTTC.

The chain combines TRBV4-1 with TRBJ2-7, with D possibly TRBD1 on 5 matching bases. Trimming removed 6 bases at V and 3 bases at J, with 15 bases between. Germline loops: CDR1 MGHRA, CDR2 YSYEKL. The CDR3 totals 14 residues. The DNA for the CDR3 is TGCGCCAGCAGTAGCCCCAGGACAAGCTACGAGCAGTACTTC. This codes for CASSSPRTSYEQYF.

This clone showed up just a few times. The chain joins TRBV5-1 to TRBJ2-5, with 7 bases aligning to TRBD1. Germline V gives CDR1 SGHRS, CDR2 YFSETQ. V shed 7 bases and J 2 bases; nucleotides not matched to a gene: 5. The CDR3 totals 13 residues. CDR3 amino acids: CASGPGQQETQYF. Here the CDR3 DNA reads TGCGCCAGCGGACCGGGACAGCAAGAGACCCAGTACTTC. The full variable domain, completed using reference TRBV5-1 and TRBJ2-5, is KAGVTQTPRYLIKTRGQQVTLSCSPISGHRSVSWYQQTPGQGLQFLFEYFSETQRNKGNFPGRFSGRQFSNSRSEMNVSTLELGDSALYLCASGPGQQETQYFGPGTRLLVL.

The chain carries TRBV10-3 and TRBJ1-1; possibly TRBD1 for D (5 bases). The CDR3 runs to 14 residues. V dropped 0 bases and J dropped 5 bases, with 10 bases sitting between them. The germline V gene encodes CDR1 ENHRY and CDR2 SYGVKD. The CDR3 region has the DNA TGTGCCATCAGTGAGTCTCTGGGGGGAACTGAAGCTTTCTTT. Protein sequence: CAISESLGGTEAFF.

This clone came up once. The rearrangement links TRBV7-9 to TRBJ1-3, with D hard to call. From germline, CDR1 is SEHNR and CDR2 FQNEAQ (reference sequence). The V and J ends lost 1 base and 4 bases respectively, with 5 bases between them. This CDR3 is built from 13 residues. CDR3 in amino acids: CASSLVMGNTIYF. DNA for the CDR3: TGTGCCAGCAGCTTAGTAATGGGAAACACCATATATTTT.

This chain joins TRBV7-2 and TRBJ2-7, with 8 nucleotides matching TRBD2. Germline lookup yields CDR1 SGHTA and CDR2 FQGNSA. With 1 base clipped from V and 7 bases from J, the junction kept 9 bases outside the gene matches. The CDR3 spans 15 residues. This CDR3 is CASSLDGRALEEQYF. The CDR3 DNA reads TGTGCCAGCAGCTTAGACGGGAGGGCCCTGGAGGAGCAGTACTTC.

This chain links TRBV18 with TRBJ2-7; 11 positions match TRBD2. Germline CDR1 reads KGHSH; CDR2 reads LQKENI. This CDR3 comprises 13 residues. The trim removed 10 bases at V and 4 bases at J, leaving 6 bases unmatched. CDR3 sequence (DNA): TGTGCCACTGGGGCTAGCGGGAGGTACGAGCAGTACTTC. Translation: CATGASGRYEQYF. Based on the CDR3 plus reference TRBV18 and TRBJ2-7, the full variable domain is NAGVMQNPRHLVRRRGQEARLRCSPMKGHSHVYWYRQLPEEGLKFMVYLQKENIIDESGMPKERFSAEFPKEGPSILRIQQVVRGDSAAYFCATGASGRYEQYFGPGTRLTVT.

The chain carries TRBV6-4 and TRBJ1-4; D ambiguous. Germline CDR1 is MRHNA and CDR2 is SNTAGT. The CDR3 has 11 residues. CDR3 in amino acids: CIPFSREKLFF. CDR3 coding DNA: TGTATCCCCTTCTCTCGTGAAAAACTGTTTTTT.

This clone was recorded a few times. This sequence joins TRBV5-1 and TRBJ2-2, with TRBD1 as a possible D gene (5 bases). Germline lookup yields CDR1 SGHRS and CDR2 YFSETQ. The V end lost 4 bases, the J end lost 2 bases, and 9 bases lay between the germline ends. This CDR3 has 14 residues. CDR3 DNA sequence: TGCGCCAGCAGCAGGACACTTAACACCGGGGAGCTGTTTTTT. Translation: CASSRTLNTGELFF.

The chain links TRBV19 to TRBJ1-1; TRBD1 is a possible D gene (6 bases). V was trimmed by 7 bases and J by 3 bases, leaving 24 bases between them. Germline V gene data show CDR1 as LNHDA and CDR2 as SQIVND (reference sequence). This CDR3 comprises 17 residues. CDR3 protein: CASTRAGAKTWDTEAFF. The CDR3 region has the DNA TGTGCCAGTACCCGCGCGGGGGCTAAAACATGGGACACTGAAGCTTTCTTT.

The chain employs TRBV28 and TRBJ2-5; TRBD1 is a possible D gene (6 bases). V was shortened by 5 bases and J by 3 bases, with 7 bases between the two germline ends. Germline loops: CDR1 MDHEN, CDR2 SYDVKM. The CDR3 consists of 12 residues. Here the CDR3 DNA reads TGTGCCAGCAGTCGACAGGAAGAGACCCAGTACTTC. Its translation: CASSRQEETQYF.

CDR3 DNA sequence: TGTGCCAGCAGCTCCCATACCGGAGAGTCGGGGAATGAGCAGTTCTTC. It encodes CASSSHTGESGNEQFF. The chain uses TRBV13 and TRBJ2-1; D is perhaps TRBD2 (5 bases). V was shortened by 4 bases and J by 7 bases, with 20 bases between the two germline ends. This CDR3 is 16 amino acids long. Germline CDR1 reads PRHDT; CDR2 reads FYEKMQ (reference sequence). The full variable domain, with the rest looked up from reference TRBV13 and TRBJ2-1, is AAGVIQSPRHLIKEKRETATLKCYPIPRHDTVYWYQQGPGQDPQFLISFYEKMQSDKGSIPDRFSAQQFSDYHSELNMSSLELGDSALYFCASSSHTGESGNEQFFGPGTRLTVL.